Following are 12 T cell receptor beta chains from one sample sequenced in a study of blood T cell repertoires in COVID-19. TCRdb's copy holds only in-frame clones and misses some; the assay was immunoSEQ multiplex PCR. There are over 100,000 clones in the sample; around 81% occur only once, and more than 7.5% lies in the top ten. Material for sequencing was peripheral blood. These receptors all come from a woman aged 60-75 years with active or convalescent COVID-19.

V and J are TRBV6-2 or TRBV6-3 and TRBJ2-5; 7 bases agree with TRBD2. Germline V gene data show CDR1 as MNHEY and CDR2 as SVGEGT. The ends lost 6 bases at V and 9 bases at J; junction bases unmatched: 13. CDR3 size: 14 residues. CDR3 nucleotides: TGTGCCAGCAGCCCCGGAAGCGGGACGGGAGCCCAGTACTTC. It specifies CASSPGSGTGAQYF.

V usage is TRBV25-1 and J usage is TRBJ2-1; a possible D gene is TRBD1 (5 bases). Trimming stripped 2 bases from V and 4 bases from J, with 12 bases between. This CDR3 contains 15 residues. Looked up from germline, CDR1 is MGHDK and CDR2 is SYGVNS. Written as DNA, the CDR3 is TGTGCCAGCAGTGAAGAACTGGGGCATTACAATGAGCAGTTCTTC. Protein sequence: CASSEELGHYNEQFF.

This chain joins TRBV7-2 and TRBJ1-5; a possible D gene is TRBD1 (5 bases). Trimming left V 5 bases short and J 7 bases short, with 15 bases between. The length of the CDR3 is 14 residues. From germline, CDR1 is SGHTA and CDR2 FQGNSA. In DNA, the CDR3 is TGTGCCAGCAGCGCCGACAGCGTCGAACAGCCCCAGCATTTT. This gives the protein CASSADSVEQPQHF.

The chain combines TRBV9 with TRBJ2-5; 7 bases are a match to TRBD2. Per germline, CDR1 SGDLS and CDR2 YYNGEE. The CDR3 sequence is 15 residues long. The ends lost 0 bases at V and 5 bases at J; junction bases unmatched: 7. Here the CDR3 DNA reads TGTGCCAGCAGCGTAGCTGGAGCGGGGATGGAGACCCAGTACTTC. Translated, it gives CASSVAGAGMETQYF.

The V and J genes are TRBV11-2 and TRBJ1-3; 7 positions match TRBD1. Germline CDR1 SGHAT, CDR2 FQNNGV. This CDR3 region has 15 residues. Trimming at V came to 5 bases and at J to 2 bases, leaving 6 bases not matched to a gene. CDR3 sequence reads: CASSPTGNAGNTIYF. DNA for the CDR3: TGTGCCAGCAGCCCGACAGGGAACGCTGGAAACACCATATATTTT.

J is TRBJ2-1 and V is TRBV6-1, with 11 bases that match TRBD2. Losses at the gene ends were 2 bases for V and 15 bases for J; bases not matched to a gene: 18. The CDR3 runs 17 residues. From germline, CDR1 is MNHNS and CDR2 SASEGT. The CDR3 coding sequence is TGTGCCAGCAGTGAACCCCGTAGCGGGAGGGCCAGGGGACAACGGTTCTTC. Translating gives CASSEPRSGRARGQRFF.

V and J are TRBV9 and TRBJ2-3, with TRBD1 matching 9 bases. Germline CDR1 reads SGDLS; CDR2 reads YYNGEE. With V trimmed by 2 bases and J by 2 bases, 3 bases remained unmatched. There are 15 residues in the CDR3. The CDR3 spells CASSVGTGSTDTQYF. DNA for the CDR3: TGTGCCAGCAGCGTCGGGACAGGGTCCACAGATACGCAGTATTTT.

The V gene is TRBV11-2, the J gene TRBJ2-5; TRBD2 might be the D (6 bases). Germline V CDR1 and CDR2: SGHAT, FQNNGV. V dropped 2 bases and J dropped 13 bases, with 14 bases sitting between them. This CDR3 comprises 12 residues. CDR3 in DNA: TGTGCCAGCAGCTTACTTGCGGGGATTCCGTACTTC. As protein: CASSLLAGIPYF.

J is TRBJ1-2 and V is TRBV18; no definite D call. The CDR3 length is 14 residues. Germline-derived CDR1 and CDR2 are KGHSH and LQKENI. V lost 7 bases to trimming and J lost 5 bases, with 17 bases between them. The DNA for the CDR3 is TGTGCCAGCTTCAACCAGGATACTCCTTATGGCTACACCTTC. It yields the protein CASFNQDTPYGYTF.

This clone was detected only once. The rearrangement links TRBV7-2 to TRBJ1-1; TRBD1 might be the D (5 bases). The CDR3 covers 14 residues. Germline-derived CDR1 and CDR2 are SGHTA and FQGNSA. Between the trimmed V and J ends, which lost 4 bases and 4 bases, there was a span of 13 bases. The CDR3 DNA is TGTGCCAGCAGCTCGACTTTGGGGGGCACTGAAGCTTTCTTT. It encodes CASSSTLGGTEAFF.

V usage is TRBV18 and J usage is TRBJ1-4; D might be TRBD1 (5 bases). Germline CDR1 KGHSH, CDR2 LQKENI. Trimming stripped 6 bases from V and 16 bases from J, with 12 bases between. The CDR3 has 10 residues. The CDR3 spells CASSLGGRFF. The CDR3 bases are TGTGCCAGCTCCCTCGGGGGAAGGTTTTTT.

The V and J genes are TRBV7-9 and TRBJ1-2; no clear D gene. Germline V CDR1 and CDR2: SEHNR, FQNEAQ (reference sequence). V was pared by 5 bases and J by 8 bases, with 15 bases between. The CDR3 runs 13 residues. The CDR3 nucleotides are TGTGCCAGCAGCCACGGGGAGTCGACCGGCTACACCTTC. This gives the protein CASSHGESTGYTF.